This T cell receptor (beta chain) was recovered during a study of shared clonotypes between healthy human individuals. Regarding the study as a whole: Generation probabilities of non-shared clonotypes were lower (relative to those shared by all four donors).

In the study's own analysis: ImmunoSEQ sequences covered only the junction and lacked quality scores; filtering therefore differed. This table comes from immunoSEQ multiplex PCR, and its TCRdb copy is limited to in-frame clones, with some not included. The V and J calls and clone size were taken over from that table, and D and trimming were inferred from the DNA. The profile shows some 2,100,000 clones, about 92% of them singletons. Naive CD8 cells lacked CD45RO and underwent positive selection for CCR7, leaving out terminally differentiated effector memory CD45RA+ cells. A remark on this clone: What it recognizes is unknown.

Trimming took 10 bases from V and 5 from J, leaving 11 bases between them. The CDR3 consists of 12 residues. The germline V gene encodes CDR1 ENHRY and CDR2 SYGVKD. Sequencing was carried out using naive CD8+ T cells from PBMCs. The sequence was obtained from a man aged 18 to 30 in good health. Some clones in this sample may be carry-over from other donors' samples. The chain employs TRBV10-3 and TRBJ2-2, with a weak D call TRBD2 (6 bases). CDR3: CATGDLTGELFF. CDR3 coding DNA: TGTGCCACGGGGGACCTGACCGGGGAGCTGTTTTTT.